This T cell receptor (beta chain) was retrieved from a study of blood T cell repertoires in COVID-19. CDR1 and CDR2 from the germline V gene are SGHRS and YFSETQ. The length of the CDR3 is 13 residues. After removal of 1 base from V and 8 bases from J, the junction contained 5 bases not matched to a gene. Here immunoSEQ multiplex PCR was the method, and the copy in TCRdb shows in-frame clones only, minus some. The data hold around 240,000 clones, with 90% observed a single time. This chain uses TRBV5-1 with TRBJ1-2, with TRBD1 matching over 7 bases. Input material: PBMCs or T cells enriched from blood (not recorded which). This receptor was obtained from a man aged 50 to 59 who had been exposed to COVID-19. CDR3 DNA sequence: TGCGCCAGCAGCTTGACAGGGGAAGGAGGCTACACCTTC. Residues: CASSLTGEGGYTF. The full variable domain, with the rest looked up from reference TRBV5-1 and TRBJ1-2, is KAGVTQTPRYLIKTRGQQVTLSCSPISGHRSVSWYQQTPGQGLQFLFEYFSETQRNKGNFPGRFSGRQFSNSRSEMNVSTLELGDSALYLCASSLTGEGGYTFGSGTRLTVV.